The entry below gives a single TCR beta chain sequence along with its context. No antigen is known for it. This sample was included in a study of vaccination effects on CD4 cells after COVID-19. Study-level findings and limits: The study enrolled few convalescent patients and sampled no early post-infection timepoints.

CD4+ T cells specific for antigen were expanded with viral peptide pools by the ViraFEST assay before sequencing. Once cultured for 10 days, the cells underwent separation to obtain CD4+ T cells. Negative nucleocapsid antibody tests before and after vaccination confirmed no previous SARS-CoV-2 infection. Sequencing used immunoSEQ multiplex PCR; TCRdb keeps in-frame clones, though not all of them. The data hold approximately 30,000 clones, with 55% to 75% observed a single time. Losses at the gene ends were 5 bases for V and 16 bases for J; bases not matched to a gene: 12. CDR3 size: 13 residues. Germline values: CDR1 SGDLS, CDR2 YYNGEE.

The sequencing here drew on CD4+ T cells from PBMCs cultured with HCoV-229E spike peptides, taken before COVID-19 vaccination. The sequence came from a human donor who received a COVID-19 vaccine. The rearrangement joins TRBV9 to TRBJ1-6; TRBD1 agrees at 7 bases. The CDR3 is CASSDLQGGSLHF. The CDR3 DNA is TGTGCCAGCAGTGATCTTCAGGGGGGGTCTCTCCACTTT. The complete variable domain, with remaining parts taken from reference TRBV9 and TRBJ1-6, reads DSGVTQTPKHLITATGQRVTLRCSPRSGDLSVYWYQQSLDQGLQFLIQYYNGEERAKGNILERFSAQQFPDLHSELNLSSLELGDSALYFCASSDLQGGSLHFGNGTRLTVT.